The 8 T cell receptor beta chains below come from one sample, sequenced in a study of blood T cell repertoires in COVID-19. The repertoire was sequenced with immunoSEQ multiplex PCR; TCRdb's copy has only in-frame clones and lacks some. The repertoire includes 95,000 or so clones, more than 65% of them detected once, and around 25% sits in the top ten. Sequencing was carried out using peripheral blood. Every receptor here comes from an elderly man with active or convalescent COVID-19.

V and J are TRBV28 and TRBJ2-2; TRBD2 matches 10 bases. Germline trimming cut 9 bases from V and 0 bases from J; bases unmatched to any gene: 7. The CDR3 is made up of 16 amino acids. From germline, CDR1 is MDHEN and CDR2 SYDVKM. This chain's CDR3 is CASFDLAGANTGELFF. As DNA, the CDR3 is TGTGCCAGTTTCGACCTAGCGGGGGCGAACACCGGGGAGCTGTTTTTT. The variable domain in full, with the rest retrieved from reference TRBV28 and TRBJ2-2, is DVKVTQSSRYLVKRTGEKVFLECVQDMDHENMFWYRQDPGLGLRLIYFSYDVKMKEKGDIPEGYSVSREKKERFSLILESASTNQTSMYLCASFDLAGANTGELFFGEGSRLTVL.

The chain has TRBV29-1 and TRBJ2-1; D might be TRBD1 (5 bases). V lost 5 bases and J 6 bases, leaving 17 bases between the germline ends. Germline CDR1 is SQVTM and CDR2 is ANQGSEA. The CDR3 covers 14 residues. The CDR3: CSVRSGLVVNEQFF. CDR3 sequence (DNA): TGCAGCGTTCGGTCAGGGTTGGTCGTCAATGAGCAGTTCTTC.

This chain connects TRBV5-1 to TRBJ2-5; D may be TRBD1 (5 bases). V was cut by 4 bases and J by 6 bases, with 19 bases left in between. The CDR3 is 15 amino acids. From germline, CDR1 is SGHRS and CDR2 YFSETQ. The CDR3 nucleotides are TGCGCCAGCAGCCCCGGGCAGACAGTTATGAAGACCCAGTACTTC. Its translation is CASSPGQTVMKTQYF.

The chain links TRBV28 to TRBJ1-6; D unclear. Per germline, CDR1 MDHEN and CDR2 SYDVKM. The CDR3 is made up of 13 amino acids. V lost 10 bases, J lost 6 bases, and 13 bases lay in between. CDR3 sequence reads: CAIQTGLNSPLHF. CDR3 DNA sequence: TGTGCCATCCAGACGGGTCTTAATTCACCCCTCCACTTT.

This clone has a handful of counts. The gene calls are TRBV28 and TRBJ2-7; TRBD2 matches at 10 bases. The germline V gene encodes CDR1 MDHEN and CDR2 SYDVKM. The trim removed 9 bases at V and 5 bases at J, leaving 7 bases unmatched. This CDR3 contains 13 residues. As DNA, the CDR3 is TGTGCCAGTTCAAGCGGGGGGGCCCACGAGCAGTACTTC. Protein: CASSSGGAHEQYF.

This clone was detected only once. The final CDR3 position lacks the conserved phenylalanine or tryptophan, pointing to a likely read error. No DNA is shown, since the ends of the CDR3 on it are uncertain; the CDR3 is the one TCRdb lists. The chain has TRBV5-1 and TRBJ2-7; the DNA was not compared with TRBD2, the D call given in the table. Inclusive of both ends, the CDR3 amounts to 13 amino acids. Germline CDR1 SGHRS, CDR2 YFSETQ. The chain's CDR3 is CASSLAGHSRAAL.

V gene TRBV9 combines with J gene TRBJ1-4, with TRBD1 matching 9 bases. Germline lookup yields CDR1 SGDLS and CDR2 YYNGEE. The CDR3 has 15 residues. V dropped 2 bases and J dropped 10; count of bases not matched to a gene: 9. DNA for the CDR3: TGTGCCAGCAGCGTCGATGGGAGACAGGGGGGAAAACTGTTTTTT. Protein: CASSVDGRQGGKLFF.

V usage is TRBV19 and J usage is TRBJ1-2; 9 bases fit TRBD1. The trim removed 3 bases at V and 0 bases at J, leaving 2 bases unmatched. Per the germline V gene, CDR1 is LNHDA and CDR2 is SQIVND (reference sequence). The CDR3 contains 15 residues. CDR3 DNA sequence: TGTGCCAGTAGTATCGGGACAGGGACTAACTATGGCTACACCTTC. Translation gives CASSIGTGTNYGYTF. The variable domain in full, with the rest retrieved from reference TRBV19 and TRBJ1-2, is DGGITQSPKYLFRKEGQNVTLSCEQNLNHDAMYWYRQDPGQGLRLIYYSQIVNDFQKGDIAEGYSVSREKKESFPLTVTSAQKNPTAFYLCASSIGTGTNYGYTFGSGTRLTVV.